These T cell receptor beta chains were read from a single sample in a study of OX40 agonist ivuxolimab in advanced cancers. Profiled with immunoSEQ multiplex PCR; TCRdb holds only in-frame clones, not every one. Of 70,000 to 80,000 clones listed, around 87% were seen once; the top ten hold 1.3%. Here the sequenced sample was CD4+ or CD8+ T cells sorted from blood, taken in a trial of the OX40 agonist ivuxolimab. These receptors all stem from an adult with an advanced solid tumor such as melanoma, head and neck, liver or kidney cancer. Each CDR3 is given with its conserved first and last residue. D genes are given only for firm matches. Where a row states a size, it is once, few, many or the class of an expanded clone; other rows omit it.

j_gene,d_gene,abundance,v_gene,CDR3aa,CDR3nt
TRBJ1-4,TRBD1,NA,TRBV5-1,CASSLLRTGATNEKLFF,TGCGCCAGCAGCTTGCTTCGGACAGGAGCAACTAATGAAAAACTGTTTTTT
TRBJ2-2,TRBD1,NA,TRBV7-3,CASSFAQGARTGELFF,TGTGCCAGCAGCTTCGCTCAGGGGGCGCGAACCGGGGAGCTGTTTTTT
TRBJ2-5,TRBD2,NA,TRBV9,CASSSRGGETQYF,TGTGCCAGCAGCTCACGGGGGGGAGAGACCCAGTACTTC
TRBJ1-6,NA,NA,TRBV30,CAYNRANSPLHF,TGTGCCTATAACAGGGCTAATTCACCCCTCCACTTT
TRBJ1-4,NA,NA,TRBV28,CAARRGSEKLFF,TGTGCCGCGAGGCGGGGGTCCGAAAAACTGTTTTTT
TRBJ2-7,TRBD2,NA,TRBV5-8,CASSLGGSSYEQYF,TGTGCCAGCAGCTTGGGCGGGAGCTCCTACGAGCAGTACTTC
TRBJ2-7,TRBD1,NA,TRBV5-6,CASSLGDRGQEYF,TGTGCCAGCAGCTTGGGGGACAGGGGGCAGGAGTACTTC
TRBJ2-7,TRBD2,NA,TRBV25-1,CASSEFSRGGSYEQYF,TGTGCCAGCAGTGAATTCTCACGGGGGGGTAGCTACGAGCAGTACTTC
TRBJ2-5,NA,NA,TRBV10-3,CAISPAGSSQGTQYF,TGTGCCATCAGTCCCGCGGGAAGTTCTCAGGGGACCCAGTACTTC
TRBJ2-7,NA,NA,TRBV2,CASSKGGYEQYF,TGTGCCAGCAGTAAGGGTGGCTACGAGCAGTACTTC
TRBJ2-7,NA,NA,TRBV6-6,CASRPDTASYEQYF,TGTGCCAGCAGACCGGACACGGCCTCCTACGAGCAGTACTTC
TRBJ2-3,NA,NA,TRBV11-3,CAHSGDTQYF,TGTGCTCATAGCGGAGATACGCAGTATTTT
TRBJ2-7,NA,few,TRBV7-6,CASSHYHEQYF,TGTGCCAGCAGCCACTATCACGAGCAGTACTTC
TRBJ1-1,NA,NA,TRBV25-1,CASSEFGLARAFF,TGTGCCAGCAGTGAATTCGGACTGGCCCGAGCTTTCTTT
TRBJ2-3,NA,NA,TRBV5-6,CASGQPHTDTQYF,TGTGCCAGCGGGCAACCGCACACAGATACGCAGTATTTT
TRBJ2-1,TRBD1,few,TRBV19,CASSYGTGISNEQFF,TGTGCCAGTAGCTACGGGACAGGGATCTCCAATGAGCAGTTCTTC
TRBJ2-5,NA,NA,TRBV7-8,CASSLSGETQYF,TGTGCCAGCAGCTTAAGTGGAGAGACCCAGTACTTC
TRBJ1-4,NA,NA,TRBV7-9,CASSDVGAGEKLFF,TGTGCCAGCAGCGACGTAGGGGCGGGAGAAAAACTGTTTTTT
TRBJ1-2,NA,once,TRBV11-2,CASSLGQNYGYTF,TGTGCCAGCAGCTTGGGCCAGAACTATGGCTACACCTTC